This is a list of T cell receptor beta chains from one sample in a study of blood T cells in healthy people across ages. MiXCR, applied by TCRdb to the 5' RACE reads, yields one record per CDR3 protein. The sample includes 1.5 million to 1.9 million distinct CDR3 sequences, around 40% of them seen just once. Input material: blood. These receptor sequences come from a woman in her late teens or twenties in good health. Both conserved end residues are part of each CDR3. D genes are given only for firm matches. The size entry is marked missing in some rows and otherwise reads once, few, many or a size class.

d_call j_call v_call clone_size cdr3_aa cdr3_nt
NA TRBJ1-2 TRBV7-2 NA CASRRGWRADFYGYTF TGTGCCAGCAGGCGTGGATGGAGGGCGGATTTTTATGGCTACACCTTC
NA TRBJ2-1 TRBV4-1 few CASRHGQTHNEQFF TGCGCCAGCAGACATGGACAGACTCACAATGAGCAGTTCTTC
NA TRBJ2-7 TRBV5-1 NA CASSLEGYF TGCGCCAGCAGCTTGGAGGGGTACTTC
TRBD1 TRBJ1-5 TRBV7-2 NA CASSLLGQGGGSNQPQHF TGTGCCAGCAGCTTACTAGGACAGGGAGGAGGTAGCAATCAGCCCCAGCATTTT
TRBD2 TRBJ2-5 TRBV29-1 few CSVAPPLGLAGPYNEQYF TGCAGCGTCGCCCCACCTCTGGGACTAGCGGGACCATACAATGAGCAGTACTTC
NA TRBJ2-5 TRBV7-7 NA CASTLLGGDETQYF TGTGCTAGCACCCTATTGGGTGGGGATGAGACCCAGTACTTC
TRBD1 TRBJ2-1 TRBV6-2/TRBV6-3 NA CASSYPSLRTGGNNEQFF TGTGCCAGCAGTTACCCCTCCCTCCGGACAGGGGGTAACAATGAGCAGTTCTTC
TRBD2 TRBJ2-3 TRBV20-1 many CSARDWTSGGDTDTQYF TGCAGTGCTAGAGATTGGACTAGCGGGGGGGATACAGATACGCAGTATTTT
NA TRBJ2-3 TRBV20-1 NA CSARPDTSTDTQYF TGCAGTGCTAGGCCGGACACCAGCACAGATACGCAGTATTTT
TRBD2 TRBJ2-3 TRBV29-1 NA CTSGVTDTQYF TGCACTAGCGGGGTCACAGATACGCAGTATTTT
NA TRBJ2-3 TRBV9 few CASSVEASRGTQYF TGTGCCAGCAGCGTAGAAGCCTCGCGGGGTACGCAGTATTTT
TRBD2 TRBJ2-5 TRBV27 few CASSSPLTSSLSQETQYF TGTGCCAGCAGTTCCCCCTTGACTAGCAGTCTTTCCCAAGAGACCCAGTACTTC
NA TRBJ1-1 TRBV18 few CASSPNTDTEAFF TGTGCCAGCTCACCCAACACGGACACTGAAGCTTTCTTT
NA TRBJ1-1 TRBV29-1 NA CSVGTGTMNTEAFF TGCAGCGTTGGTACAGGAACAATGAACACTGAAGCTTTCTTT
NA TRBJ2-1 TRBV20-1 once CSASVPGQDNEQFF TGCAGTGCTAGCGTACCAGGTCAAGACAATGAGCAGTTCTTC
NA TRBJ2-1 TRBV20-1 few CSARDPRGLLEQFF TGCAGTGCTAGAGATCCGCGGGGGCTACTTGAGCAGTTCTTC
NA TRBJ1-1 TRBV6-2/TRBV6-3 few CASSYVYGGTEAFF TGTGCCAGCAGTTACGTTTACGGAGGCACTGAAGCTTTCTTT
TRBD2 TRBJ2-5 TRBV15 NA CATSRETSGRQRNEQYF TGTGCCACCAGCAGAGAAACTAGCGGGAGGCAGCGCAATGAGCAGTACTTC
NA TRBJ2-7 TRBV11-2 NA CASSLRGAGGHNEQYF TGTGCCAGCAGCTTAAGGGGAGCAGGGGGGCACAATGAGCAGTACTTC
NA TRBJ2-7 TRBV5-1 once CASSVAGTHYEQYF TGCGCCAGCAGCGTCGCAGGAACCCACTACGAGCAGTACTTC
NA TRBJ2-7 TRBV9 NA CASSVEGGRNEQYF TGTGCCAGCAGCGTAGAGGGTGGCAGGAATGAGCAGTACTTC
NA TRBJ1-2 TRBV4-3 few CASSQGGTLTYGYTF TGCGCCAGCAGCCAAGGAGGGACCCTTACCTATGGCTACACCTTC
NA TRBJ2-7 TRBV7-8 NA CASSVGTSNYEQYF TGTGCCAGCAGCGTCGGGACCTCCAACTACGAGCAGTACTTC
TRBD2 TRBJ2-1 TRBV7-6 once CASSPQTSMGFNEQFF TGTGCCAGCAGCCCACAGACTAGCATGGGGTTTAATGAGCAGTTCTTC
NA TRBJ2-7 TRBV27 NA CASSSGITYEQYF TGTGCCAGCAGTTCAGGTATTACCTACGAGCAGTACTTC
TRBD1 TRBJ2-7 TRBV9 few CASSVGQGVREQYF TGTGCCAGCAGCGTAGGTCAGGGGGTGCGCGAGCAGTACTTC
TRBD2 TRBJ2-3 TRBV12-3/TRBV12-4 NA CASHSPPERGSTDTQYF TGTGCCAGCCACAGCCCGCCAGAGCGGGGAAGCACAGATACGCAGTATTTT
NA TRBJ2-3 TRBV5-1 NA CASSIVTDTQYF TGCGCCAGCAGCATCGTCACAGATACGCAGTATTTT
TRBD2 TRBJ2-1 TRBV6-2/TRBV6-3 NA CASNTRGGYSNEQFF TGTGCCAGCAACACACGCGGGGGATATAGCAATGAGCAGTTCTTC
NA TRBJ2-7 TRBV20-1 few CSARDTWGNTYEQYF TGCAGTGCTAGAGATACGTGGGGGAACACCTACGAGCAGTACTTC
NA TRBJ2-2 TRBV20-1 NA CSARDYRWGATGELFF TGCAGTGCTAGAGATTATCGGTGGGGGGCGACCGGGGAGCTGTTTTTT
NA TRBJ2-6 TRBV20-1 NA CSASHWGANVLTF TGCAGTGCTAGCCATTGGGGGGCCAACGTCCTGACTTTC
TRBD1 TRBJ1-2 TRBV6-5 few CASSSQRHRTGDGYTF TGTGCCAGCAGTTCCCAACGACACAGGACAGGGGATGGCTACACCTTC
TRBD2 TRBJ2-4 TRBV6-6 few CASSSSGGPNIQYF TGTGCCAGCAGTTCTAGCGGGGGTCCAAACATTCAGTACTTC
TRBD1 TRBJ1-5 TRBV27 NA CASGTGEDQPQHF TGTGCCAGCGGGACAGGGGAGGATCAGCCCCAGCATTTT
TRBD1 TRBJ1-3 TRBV7-9 NA CASSLDREGNTIYF TGTGCCAGCAGCTTGGACAGGGAAGGAAACACCATATATTTT